This T cell receptor (beta chain) was sequenced for a study of T cell repertoires in cytomegalovirus infection. Study-level information: Matching HLA type, along with CMV infection, was indicated by public TCR beta signatures. Study-wide results and limits: Carriage of CMV together with the relevant HLA was identifiable through cumulative public TCR beta family frequency. HLA-C-restricted CMV clonotypes gave the most frequent clonotype in two of eight donors.

TCRdb processed the reads anew with MiXCR; each CDR3 protein has one entry. Among about 300,000 distinct CDR3 sequences, over 20% were seen once, and the ten largest hold roughly 14%. In regard to this clonotype: The antigen is not known.

Trimming took off 1 base at V and 2 bases at J, with 16 bases between the two ends. CDR3 length: 17 residues. Per germline, CDR1 SEHNR and CDR2 FQNEAQ (reference sequence). The TCR sequence derives from a human donor in good health (CMV status not recorded). Some clones in this sample may be carry-over from other donors' samples. The sequencing sample was made of PBMCs. This chain links TRBV7-9 with TRBJ2-3; D remains unclear. The chain's CDR3 is CASSLGGYATLTDTQYF. The CDR3, as DNA: TGTGCCAGCAGCTTAGGGGGATACGCAACGCTCACAGATACGCAGTATTTT.